This TCR beta chain was observed in a study of blood T cell repertoires in COVID-19. Authors' data handling: Researchers report that nucleated cell counts were estimated from reference gene primer amplification. The repertoire was sequenced with immunoSEQ multiplex PCR; TCRdb's copy has only in-frame clones and lacks some. For V, J and clone size, that table is used; D and trimming come from the DNA. Among 220,000 or so clones listed, less than 85% were seen once. This sequence originates from a woman aged 70 to 79 with acute or convalescent COVID-19. Sequencing used peripheral blood.

The DNA for the CDR3 is TGTGCCACTACAGCTAGCGGGGACACAGATACGCAGTATTTT. Encoded protein: CATTASGDTDTQYF. The V call is TRBV10-3, the J call TRBJ2-3; TRBD2 matches at 9 bases. The CDR3 has 14 amino acids. J lost 2 bases, V lost 10 bases, and 7 bases had no gene match. CDR1 and CDR2 from the germline V gene are ENHRY and SYGVKD.